The 27 T cell receptor beta chains below come from one sample, sequenced in a study of shared clonotypes between healthy human individuals. Method: immunoSEQ multiplex PCR; TCRdb's copy keeps in-frame clones and lacks some. The sample has 2 million to 2.5 million clones; 92% are singletons. The sequenced sample was naive CD4+ T cells from PBMCs. Subset in this sample: CD45RA+ positively selected. These receptors came from a man younger than 35 in good health. Some clones in this sample may be carry-over from other donors' samples.

The V gene is TRBV27, the J gene TRBJ1-2; D may be TRBD1 (6 bases). V lost 5 bases and J lost 8, with 15 bases in between. The CDR3 consists of 13 residues. Germline CDR1 reads MNHEY; CDR2 reads SMNVEV (reference sequence). The CDR3 DNA sequence: TGTGCCAGCAGTCAAAACAGGGCAGGCGGCTACACCTTC. Translating gives CASSQNRAGGYTF.

The chain recombines TRBV6-5 with TRBJ2-5; 8 bases match TRBD2. V trimming: 9 bases; J trimming: 0 bases; junction bases outside the gene matches: 3. The CDR3 sequence is 13 residues long. Germline V lookup: CDR1 MNHEY, CDR2 SVGAGI. This CDR3 reads CASSGTDQETQYF. As DNA, the CDR3 is TGTGCCAGTAGCGGGACCGACCAAGAGACCCAGTACTTC.

V is TRBV28 and J is TRBJ1-1; no firm D call. The V end lost 2 bases, the J end lost 6 bases, and 13 bases lay between the germline ends. This CDR3 is 14 amino acids long. CDR1 and CDR2 (germline): MDHEN, SYDVKM. The CDR3: CASSLAYRGSEAFF. The CDR3 DNA is TGTGCCAGCAGTTTAGCCTACCGCGGCTCTGAAGCTTTCTTT.

This chain joins TRBV5-4 and TRBJ2-1; no clear D gene. The CDR3 extends over 11 amino acids. Germline V gene sequence: CDR1 SGHNT, CDR2 YYREEE (reference sequence). The V gene lost 4 bases and the J gene lost 10 bases, with 9 bases spanning the gap. CDR3 protein: CASSRTEEQFF. For the CDR3, the DNA is TGTGCCAGCAGCCGAACCGAAGAGCAGTTCTTC.

The rearrangement joins TRBV28 to TRBJ1-4; 11 bases agree with TRBD1. Germline CDR1 and CDR2: MDHEN and SYDVKM. V lost 5 bases to trimming and J lost 8 bases; unmatched junction nucleotides: 7. This CDR3 spans 15 amino acids. The CDR3 spells CASSGGQGAREKLFF. CDR3 DNA sequence: TGTGCCAGCAGTGGAGGACAGGGGGCGAGGGAAAAACTGTTTTTT. The full variable domain, with the rest looked up from reference TRBV28 and TRBJ1-4, is DVKVTQSSRYLVKRTGEKVFLECVQDMDHENMFWYRQDPGLGLRLIYFSYDVKMKEKGDIPEGYSVSREKKERFSLILESASTNQTSMYLCASSGGQGAREKLFFGSGTQLSVL.

The V gene is TRBV11-2, the J gene TRBJ2-1; no firm D call. V shed 0 bases and J shed 8 bases, with 5 bases lying between them. Germline V lookup: CDR1 SGHAT, CDR2 FQNNGV. This CDR3 comprises 12 residues. The CDR3: CASSLDSHEQFF. The DNA for the CDR3 is TGTGCCAGCAGCTTAGATTCCCATGAGCAGTTCTTC.

The gene calls are TRBV10-3 and TRBJ1-2, with 10 nucleotides matching TRBD1. Trimming at V came to 6 bases and at J to 9 bases, leaving 7 bases not matched to a gene. Germline loops: CDR1 ENHRY, CDR2 SYGVKD. The CDR3 extends over 13 amino acids. In DNA form, the CDR3 reads TGTGCCATCAGCCCCGGGACAGGGGCCAGCTACACCTTC. As protein: CAISPGTGASYTF.

The chain is built from TRBV6-1 and TRBJ2-7; no definite D call. The CDR3 is 15 amino acids. The V and J ends lost 1 base and 2 bases respectively, with 12 bases between them. Germline CDR1 is MNHNS and CDR2 is SASEGT. CDR3 bases: TGTGCCAGCAGTGAAGGGTGGGCCGCCCCCTACGAGCAGTACTTC. Translating gives CASSEGWAAPYEQYF.

This chain joins TRBV5-1 and TRBJ1-1, with D tentatively TRBD1 (5 bases). Trimming removed 3 bases from V and 7 bases from J, with 10 bases in between. CDR1 and CDR2 from the germline V gene are SGHRS and YFSETQ. The CDR3 runs 12 residues. CDR3 DNA: TGCGCCAGCAGCTCGGACACGGTTGAAGCTTTCTTT. Translated: CASSSDTVEAFF.

The chain employs TRBV30 and TRBJ2-1; TRBD2 might be the D (6 bases). From germline, CDR1 is GTSNPN and CDR2 SVGIG (reference sequence). V lost 5 bases, J lost 2 bases, and 13 bases lay in between. CDR3 length: 14 residues. The chain's CDR3 is CAWYKSGAYNEQFF. The CDR3 DNA reads as TGTGCCTGGTATAAGTCGGGGGCCTACAATGAGCAGTTCTTC.

This sequence joins TRBV5-4 and TRBJ2-2; 8 positions match TRBD1. The CDR3 has 16 amino acids. The junction had 12 bases not matched to a gene; V was cut back by 6 bases and J by 5 bases. The V gene's germline CDR1 is SGHNT and CDR2 YYREEE (reference sequence). In DNA, the CDR3 is TGTGCCAGCAAGAGTTTCGGACAGGGTTTGACCGGGGAGCTGTTTTTT. Translating it yields CASKSFGQGLTGELFF.

The CDR3 loop reads CASSLAPGFYEQYF. For the CDR3, the DNA is TGCGCCAGCAGCTTGGCCCCTGGGTTTTACGAGCAGTACTTC. The chain carries TRBV5-1 and TRBJ2-7; the D is unclear. CDR1 is SGHRS and CDR2 is YFSETQ in the germline V gene. Between the trimmed V and J ends, which lost 0 bases and 4 bases, there was a span of 11 bases. The CDR3 runs 14 residues.

The chain is built from TRBV19 and TRBJ2-7; no clear D. Between the trimmed V and J ends, which lost 5 bases and 5 bases, there was a span of 10 bases. This CDR3 contains 12 residues. Germline lookup yields CDR1 LNHDA and CDR2 SQIVND (reference sequence). The CDR3, as DNA: TGTGCCAGTAGTCGCCCTTTTCACGAGCAGTACTTC. Residues: CASSRPFHEQYF.

This chain joins TRBV29-1 and TRBJ2-1; 7 nucleotides line up with TRBD2. Losses at the gene ends were 4 bases for V and 9 bases for J; bases not matched to a gene: 15. Looked up from germline, CDR1 is SQVTM and CDR2 is ANQGSEA. The CDR3 is made up of 15 amino acids. The CDR3 is CSVALRTGGPGEQFF. Written as DNA, the CDR3 is TGCAGCGTTGCCCTGCGAACGGGAGGTCCCGGTGAGCAGTTCTTC.

The chain uses TRBV15 and TRBJ2-5, with no clear D. The CDR3 is made up of 16 amino acids. In germline, CDR1 is LNHNV, CDR2 YYDKDF (reference sequence). The V end lost 1 base, the J end lost 2 bases, and 14 bases lay between the germline ends. The CDR3 DNA reads TGTGCCACCAGCAGAGTCCTATCCCTGGGGCAAGAGACCCAGTACTTC. Translating gives CATSRVLSLGQETQYF.

The V and J genes are TRBV2 and TRBJ2-1; TRBD2 agrees at 8 bases. This CDR3 is 16 amino acids long. CDR1 and CDR2 from the germline V gene are SNHLY and FYNNEI. J gave up 1 base and V 6 bases, and 8 bases lay outside the gene matches. DNA for the CDR3: TGTGCCAGCAGGTTAGGAGCGGGAGCTTCCTACAATGAGCAGTTCTTC. Its translation is CASRLGAGASYNEQFF.

The V gene is TRBV11-2, the J gene TRBJ1-1; possibly TRBD1 for D (5 bases). V shed 4 bases and J shed 10 bases, with 13 bases lying between them. The CDR3 consists of 12 residues. Germline assignment: CDR1 SGHAT and CDR2 FQNNGV. As DNA, the CDR3 is TGTGCCAGCAGCTCCAGACCTCAGGGAGCTTTCTTT. As protein: CASSSRPQGAFF.

The chain joins TRBV4-2 to TRBJ1-6, with D maybe TRBD1 (5 bases). The CDR3 runs 14 residues. The germline gives CDR1 LGHNA, CDR2 YNFKEQ. Trimming removed 3 bases at V and 8 bases at J, with 11 bases between. The CDR3 bases are TGTGCCAGCAGCCAGCGCCCGGGGGATTCACCCCTCCACTTT. It yields the protein CASSQRPGDSPLHF.

Remarks on this clone: Other DNA sequences of this sample code for an identical CDR3. The chain couples TRBV18 to TRBJ2-5; no definite D call. In germline, CDR1 is KGHSH, CDR2 LQKENI. The CDR3 extends over 13 amino acids. V was shortened by 0 bases and J by 5 bases, with 7 bases between the two germline ends. CDR3 region: CASSPPVGETQYF. The CDR3 DNA follows: TGTGCCAGCTCACCACCGGTCGGGGAGACCCAGTACTTC.

The genes are TRBV2 and TRBJ1-5; D gene uncertain. Germline assignment: CDR1 SNHLY and CDR2 FYNNEI. This CDR3 spans 13 amino acids. V dropped 6 bases and J dropped 5 bases, with 11 bases sitting between them. The CDR3 loop is CASSGERDQPQHF. The CDR3 nucleotides are TGTGCCAGCAGCGGGGAGAGGGATCAGCCCCAGCATTTT.

In the case of this clone: Within the sample, other DNA sequences also encode this same CDR3. CDR3: CASSLMDGYTF. The CDR3 region has the DNA TGTGCCAGCAGTTTGATGGATGGCTACACCTTC. The rearrangement joins TRBV28 to TRBJ1-2; D not certain. Between the trimmed V and J ends, which lost 3 bases and 6 bases, there was a span of 5 bases. Germline CDR1 is MDHEN and CDR2 is SYDVKM. This CDR3 comprises 11 residues.

This sequence joins TRBV5-1 and TRBJ1-2, with TRBD1 matching over 10 bases. The CDR3 contains 14 residues. With 0 bases clipped from V and 7 bases from J, the junction kept 3 bases outside the gene matches. The V gene's germline CDR1 is SGHRS and CDR2 YFSETQ. The CDR3 DNA sequence: TGCGCCAGCAGCTTGGGACAGGGGGCGCCTGGCTACACCTTC. This codes for CASSLGQGAPGYTF.

The chain links TRBV28 to TRBJ2-6; D may be TRBD1 (5 bases). The V gene's germline CDR1 is MDHEN and CDR2 SYDVKM. V lost 3 bases, J lost 3 bases, and 12 bases lay in between. The CDR3 is 16 residues long. The CDR3 DNA sequence: TGTGCCAGCAGTTTGGATAAGGGGAATGGGGCCAACGTCCTGACTTTC. Translating it yields CASSLDKGNGANVLTF.

The J gene is TRBJ2-7, the V gene TRBV28, with 9 bases identical to TRBD2. V trimming: 7 bases; J trimming: 2 bases; junction bases outside the gene matches: 12. The CDR3 covers 16 residues. CDR1 and CDR2 from the germline V gene are MDHEN and SYDVKM. This CDR3 is CASNQGGASGTYEQYF. CDR3 bases: TGTGCCAGCAACCAGGGGGGGGCTAGCGGGACCTACGAGCAGTACTTC.

The chain has TRBV11-1 and TRBJ2-5, with a tentative D call TRBD2 (5 bases). The CDR3 sequence is 16 residues long. Germline loops: CDR1 SGHAT, CDR2 FQDESV (reference sequence). V was cut by 0 bases and J by 2 bases, with 13 bases left in between. For the CDR3, the DNA is TGTGCCAGCAGCTTAGCAAGACCGGACTTACAAGAGACCCAGTACTTC. Protein: CASSLARPDLQETQYF.

This CDR3 reads CASSQQGTGENDGELFF. In nucleotides, the CDR3 is TGCGCCAGCAGTCAACAAGGGACAGGGGAGAATGACGGGGAGCTGTTTTTT. The chain has TRBV23-1 and TRBJ2-2; the match to TRBD1 covers 10 bases. TRBV23-1 carries the ORF label, with uncertain function. With 2 bases clipped from V and 7 bases from J, the junction kept 10 bases outside the gene matches. This CDR3 contains 17 residues.

This chain links TRBV7-3 with TRBJ1-1, with 7 bases aligning to TRBD1. V shed 3 bases, J shed 5 bases, and the junction held 3 bases outside the gene matches. There are 13 residues in the CDR3. Per the germline V gene, CDR1 is SGHTA and CDR2 is FQGTGA. Here the CDR3 DNA reads TGTGCCAGCAGCTTGACAGGGTGGACTGAAGCTTTCTTT. Encoded protein: CASSLTGWTEAFF.